Below are 27 T cell receptor beta chains sequenced from a single sample in a study of T cell responses to AZD1222 COVID-19 vaccine. Profiling relied on immunoSEQ multiplex PCR, and the TCRdb table lists in-frame clones only, not all of them. In the table there are about 84,000 clones, roughly 85% of which are singletons. Sequencing used peripheral blood, obtained 28 days after the second AZD1222 dose. Receptors were obtained from an adult who received the AZD1222 COVID-19 vaccine.

This clone was detected only a few times. The chain employs TRBV7-2 and TRBJ2-1, with D perhaps matching TRBD2 (7 bases). The CDR3 has 15 amino acids. The ends were cut back, 1 base at V and 9 bases at J, with 16 bases in the middle. Looked up from germline, CDR1 is SGHTA and CDR2 is FQGNSA. The CDR3 sequence: CASSLGLGGGGEQFF. In nucleotides, the CDR3 is TGTGCCAGCAGCTTAGGTCTGGGGGGGGGCGGTGAGCAGTTCTTC. Full variable domain (outside the CDR3, taken from reference TRBV7-2 and TRBJ2-1): GAGVSQSPSNKVTEKGKDVELRCDPISGHTALYWYRQSLGQGLEFLIYFQGNSAPDKSGLPSDRFSAERTGGSVSTLTIQRTQQEDSAVYLCASSLGLGGGGEQFFGPGTRLTVL.

V and J are TRBV7-2 and TRBJ1-5, with D maybe TRBD1 (6 bases). This CDR3 has 14 residues. The ends were cut back, 6 bases at V and 9 bases at J, with 18 bases in the middle. Germline V lookup: CDR1 SGHTA, CDR2 FQGNSA. CDR3 coding DNA: TGTGCCAGCAGTAGTGGTGGGGGCCGTTGGCCCCAGCATTTT. Its protein product is CASSSGGGRWPQHF. Filled out from reference TRBV7-2 and TRBJ1-5, the complete variable domain reads GAGVSQSPSNKVTEKGKDVELRCDPISGHTALYWYRQSLGQGLEFLIYFQGNSAPDKSGLPSDRFSAERTGGSVSTLTIQRTQQEDSAVYLCASSSGGGRWPQHFGDGTRLSIL.

This rearrangement joins TRBV7-3 to TRBJ1-4; D call uncertain. The V gene lost 2 bases and the J gene lost 5 bases, with 6 bases spanning the gap. This CDR3 has 13 residues. Per the germline V gene, CDR1 is SGHTA and CDR2 is FQGTGA. CDR3 loop: CASSLWENEKLFF. CDR3 bases: TGTGCCAGCAGCTTATGGGAAAATGAAAAACTGTTTTTT. The complete variable domain, with remaining parts taken from reference TRBV7-3 and TRBJ1-4, reads GAGVSQTPSNKVTEKGKYVELRCDPISGHTALYWYRQSLGQGPEFLIYFQGTGAADDSGLPNDRFFAVRPEGSVSTLKIQRTERGDSAVYLCASSLWENEKLFFGSGTQLSVL.

The rearrangement joins TRBV19 to TRBJ2-7; D remains unclear. V was pared by 4 bases and J by 6 bases, with 13 bases between. Germline assignment: CDR1 LNHDA and CDR2 SQIVND (reference sequence). The CDR3 spans 13 residues. The CDR3 sequence is CASSRGRSVEQYF. The CDR3 region has the DNA TGTGCCAGTAGTAGAGGTCGATCCGTCGAGCAGTACTTC.

Of note for this clone: A junction end diverges from the germline sequence, so it may reflect a read error. The rearrangement links TRBV7-7 to TRBJ2-1, with D possibly TRBD2 on 7 matching bases. The CDR3 runs to 14 residues. Germline values: CDR1 SSHAT, CDR2 FNYEAQ (reference sequence). The CDR3 protein is CASSRGAGMHEQFF. The CDR3 nucleotides are TGTGCTAGCAGCCGGGGGGCTGGAATGCATGAGCAGTTCTTC.

This chain uses TRBV11-1 with TRBJ2-6; D gene ambiguous. The CDR3 length is 16 residues. The germline V and J ends were trimmed by 2 bases and 8 bases, with 16 bases remaining between them. Germline V gives CDR1 SGHAT, CDR2 FQDESV (reference sequence). In DNA form, the CDR3 reads TGTGCCAGCAGCTTATCGGGCAGGACCCTCCCCAACGTCCTGACTTTC. Its translation is CASSLSGRTLPNVLTF.

This chain links TRBV5-1 with TRBJ2-5, with 9 positions matching TRBD2. V shed 0 bases, J shed 2 bases, and the junction held 5 bases outside the gene matches. Germline values: CDR1 SGHRS, CDR2 YFSETQ. This CDR3 is 16 amino acids long. The CDR3 region is CASSLGSSGVQETQYF. DNA for the CDR3: TGCGCCAGCAGCTTGGGGTCTAGCGGGGTTCAAGAGACCCAGTACTTC.

The rearrangement links TRBV6-2 or TRBV6-3 to TRBJ1-2, with no clear D. This CDR3 is built from 11 residues. Germline V gives CDR1 MNHEY, CDR2 SVGEGT. V lost 3 bases and J lost 3, with 2 bases in between. CDR3 protein: CASSYDYGYTF. The DNA for the CDR3 is TGTGCCAGCAGTTATGACTATGGCTACACCTTC.

The chain recombines TRBV6-6 with TRBJ2-1; D not certain. This CDR3 comprises 14 residues. V lost 7 bases and J lost 5, with 15 bases in between. The germline V gene encodes CDR1 MNHNY and CDR2 SVGAGI (reference sequence). Here the CDR3 DNA reads TGTGCCAGCAATCAAGGCGCAAGAGACAATGAGCAGTTCTTC. Translation: CASNQGARDNEQFF.

The chain recombines TRBV7-3 with TRBJ2-1; TRBD2 might be the D (5 bases). Germline loops: CDR1 SGHTA, CDR2 FQGTGA. V was clipped by 3 bases and J by 5 bases, with 14 bases between them. The CDR3 length is 15 residues. The CDR3 DNA reads TGTGCCAGCAGCTTCCTCGGGATCTCGGACAATGAGCAGTTCTTC. Protein: CASSFLGISDNEQFF.

J is TRBJ1-1 and V is TRBV5-1, with D possibly matching TRBD1 (5 bases). With 4 bases removed from V and 3 bases from J, the gap between germline ends came to 16 bases. Germline assignment: CDR1 SGHRS and CDR2 YFSETQ. The CDR3 runs to 15 residues. CDR3 DNA: TGCGCCAGCAGCCCAGGACATCGGGGGGACACTGAAGCTTTCTTT. Protein sequence: CASSPGHRGDTEAFF. The entire variable domain, with the rest obtained from reference TRBV5-1 and TRBJ1-1, is as follows: KAGVTQTPRYLIKTRGQQVTLSCSPISGHRSVSWYQQTPGQGLQFLFEYFSETQRNKGNFPGRFSGRQFSNSRSEMNVSTLELGDSALYLCASSPGHRGDTEAFFGQGTRLTVV.

The V gene is TRBV2, the J gene TRBJ1-5, with 8 bases matching TRBD1. CDR1 and CDR2 (germline): SNHLY, FYNNEI. J lost 2 bases, V lost 7 bases, and 7 bases had no gene match. The CDR3 is 15 residues long. The CDR3 DNA reads as TGTGCCAGCAAGCCGGACAGGGCTGGCAATCAGCCCCAGCATTTT. This codes for CASKPDRAGNQPQHF.

The V call is TRBV2, the J call TRBJ1-2; D unresolved. Trimming stripped 6 bases from V and 4 bases from J, with 15 bases between. The germline V gene has CDR1 SNHLY and CDR2 FYNNEI. The CDR3 is 14 amino acids. CDR3 amino acids: CASRYEALGYGYTF. CDR3 coding DNA: TGTGCCAGCAGATACGAAGCCCTAGGCTATGGCTACACCTTC.

The genes are TRBV7-2 and TRBJ1-3; possibly TRBD1 for D (6 bases). The CDR3 covers 13 residues. With 3 bases removed from V and 7 bases from J, the gap between germline ends came to 10 bases. Germline CDR1 SGHTA, CDR2 FQGNSA. The CDR3 here is CASSFRDRNTIYF. The DNA for the CDR3 is TGTGCCAGCAGCTTTCGTGACAGGAACACCATATATTTT. Together with reference TRBV7-2 and TRBJ1-3, the CDR3 gives the full variable domain: GAGVSQSPSNKVTEKGKDVELRCDPISGHTALYWYRQSLGQGLEFLIYFQGNSAPDKSGLPSDRFSAERTGGSVSTLTIQRTQQEDSAVYLCASSFRDRNTIYFGEGSWLTVV.

The V and J genes are TRBV28 and TRBJ1-5; TRBD1 is a possible D gene (5 bases). Trimming took 8 bases from V and 3 from J, leaving 17 bases between them. Germline CDR1 and CDR2: MDHEN and SYDVKM. This CDR3 region has 15 residues. The CDR3 coding sequence is TGTGCCAGCGCACCAAGGGGTTCGGTCAATCAGCCCCAGCATTTT. Translated: CASAPRGSVNQPQHF.

CDR3 residues: CASSPDRVSKNIQYF. The CDR3, as DNA: TGTGCCAGCAGCCCAGACAGGGTTTCCAAAAACATTCAGTACTTC. The chain recombines TRBV5-4 with TRBJ2-4; 7 bases fit TRBD1. The ends lost 4 bases at V and 2 bases at J; junction bases unmatched: 6. Germline CDR1 and CDR2: SGHNT and YYREEE (reference sequence). The CDR3 is 15 residues long.

This chain connects TRBV5-1 to TRBJ1-2; 7 bases are shared with TRBD1. CDR3 length equals 15 residues. The V gene end was trimmed by 0 bases and the J gene end by 3 bases; junction bases not matched to a gene: 5. The germline V gene has CDR1 SGHRS and CDR2 YFSETQ. The CDR3 DNA sequence: TGCGCCAGCAGCTTGGAGAGTGGGACAGACTATGGCTACACCTTC. Residues: CASSLESGTDYGYTF.

The rearrangement links TRBV28 to TRBJ2-7; D is unresolved. Germline CDR1 is MDHEN and CDR2 is SYDVKM. This CDR3 region has 12 residues. Between the trimmed V and J ends, which lost 5 bases and 6 bases, there was a span of 11 bases. The CDR3 sequence: CASSAPAIEQYF. For the CDR3, the DNA is TGTGCCAGCAGTGCACCCGCGATCGAGCAGTACTTC. The whole variable domain, filled in from reference TRBV28 and TRBJ2-7, reads DVKVTQSSRYLVKRTGEKVFLECVQDMDHENMFWYRQDPGLGLRLIYFSYDVKMKEKGDIPEGYSVSREKKERFSLILESASTNQTSMYLCASSAPAIEQYFGPGTRLTVT.

The rearrangement links TRBV6-5 to TRBJ1-6; the match to TRBD1 covers 8 bases. After removal of 2 bases from V and 6 bases from J, the junction contained 6 bases not matched to a gene. CDR3 length equals 16 residues. Germline CDR1 and CDR2: MNHEY and SVGAGI. The DNA for the CDR3 is TGTGCCAGCAGTTACGGGCAGGGGGCACCTAATTCACCCCTCCACTTT. Residues: CASSYGQGAPNSPLHF.

This chain connects TRBV6-5 to TRBJ1-2, with a weak D call TRBD1 (6 bases). The germline V gene encodes CDR1 MNHEY and CDR2 SVGAGI. V shed 9 bases and J shed 6 bases, with 17 bases lying between them. The CDR3 totals 13 residues. CDR3 sequence reads: CARVPKQGNGYTF. The CDR3 DNA is TGTGCCAGGGTTCCCAAACAGGGAAATGGCTACACCTTC.

The V gene is TRBV18, the J gene TRBJ1-6; D not certain. Germline V CDR1 and CDR2: KGHSH, LQKENI. The length of the CDR3 is 13 residues. The V end was cut by 2 bases, the J end by 7 bases, with 6 bases between. CDR3 DNA sequence: TGTGCCAGCTCACCAGCCGGCAATTCACCCCTCCACTTT. Protein: CASSPAGNSPLHF.

The chain combines TRBV5-4 with TRBJ2-3; D might be TRBD2 (7 bases). The CDR3 has 16 residues. CDR1 and CDR2 from the germline V gene are SGHNT and YYREEE (reference sequence). Trimming left V 1 base short and J 1 base short, with 13 bases between. The CDR3 is CASSLIGGAGTDTQYF. CDR3 coding DNA: TGTGCCAGCAGCTTGATTGGGGGGGCGGGCACAGATACGCAGTATTTT.

This clone was found a few times. This chain uses TRBV10-1 with TRBJ1-1, with D perhaps TRBD1 (5 bases). This CDR3 is built from 16 residues. Germline assignment: CDR1 WNHNN and CDR2 SYGVQD (reference sequence). V shed 3 bases and J shed 5 bases, with 19 bases lying between them. CDR3 sequence: CASSEEYSGRGTEAFF. CDR3 nucleotides: TGCGCCAGCAGTGAAGAGTACTCGGGAAGGGGTACTGAAGCTTTCTTT.

V usage is TRBV2 and J usage is TRBJ1-2; tentatively, D is TRBD1 (6 bases). This CDR3 has 13 residues. V was trimmed by 3 bases and J by 4 bases, leaving 9 bases between them. Germline-derived CDR1 and CDR2 are SNHLY and FYNNEI. CDR3 bases: TGTGCCAGCAGTGATGGACAGAGCTATGGCTACACCTTC. Amino acid sequence: CASSDGQSYGYTF.

The chain recombines TRBV5-1 with TRBJ2-3, with D unclear. Germline-derived CDR1 and CDR2 are SGHRS and YFSETQ. The V end lost 0 bases, the J end lost 3 bases, and 8 bases lay between the germline ends. The CDR3 extends over 14 amino acids. The CDR3 reads CASSLAPATDTQYF. DNA of the CDR3: TGCGCCAGCAGCTTGGCTCCGGCTACAGATACGCAGTATTTT.

This chain joins TRBV4-1 and TRBJ1-3; D gene unclear. V lost 1 base and J lost 4, with 11 bases in between. The CDR3 covers 15 residues. Germline V lookup: CDR1 MGHRA, CDR2 YSYEKL. In nucleotides, the CDR3 is TGCGCCAGCAGCCAAGGGATGCAGCGAGGAAACACCATATATTTT. Residues: CASSQGMQRGNTIYF.

Here the CDR3 reads CASRRQGFGYGYTF. Written as DNA, the CDR3 is TGTGCCAGCAGGCGACAGGGGTTTGGTTATGGCTACACCTTC. The chain combines TRBV2 with TRBJ1-2; TRBD1 matches 8 bases. Trimming removed 6 bases from V and 5 bases from J; junction bases left unmatched: 8. The CDR3 runs 14 residues. Germline CDR1 SNHLY, CDR2 FYNNEI.